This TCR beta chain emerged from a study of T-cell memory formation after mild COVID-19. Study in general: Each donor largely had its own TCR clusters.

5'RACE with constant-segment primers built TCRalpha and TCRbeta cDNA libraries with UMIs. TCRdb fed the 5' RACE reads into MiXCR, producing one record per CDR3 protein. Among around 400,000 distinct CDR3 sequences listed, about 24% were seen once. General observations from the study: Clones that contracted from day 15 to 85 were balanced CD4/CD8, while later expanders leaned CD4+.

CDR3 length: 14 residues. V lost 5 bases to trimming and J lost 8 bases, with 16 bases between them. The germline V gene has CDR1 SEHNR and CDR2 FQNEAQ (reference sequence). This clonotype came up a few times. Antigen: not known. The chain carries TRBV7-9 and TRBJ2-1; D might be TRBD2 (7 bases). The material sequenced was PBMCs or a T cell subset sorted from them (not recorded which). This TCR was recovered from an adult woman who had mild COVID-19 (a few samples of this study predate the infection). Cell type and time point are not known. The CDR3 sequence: CASSPKGGKDEQFF. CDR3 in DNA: TGTGCCAGCAGCCCTAAGGGGGGGAAAGATGAGCAGTTCTTC.